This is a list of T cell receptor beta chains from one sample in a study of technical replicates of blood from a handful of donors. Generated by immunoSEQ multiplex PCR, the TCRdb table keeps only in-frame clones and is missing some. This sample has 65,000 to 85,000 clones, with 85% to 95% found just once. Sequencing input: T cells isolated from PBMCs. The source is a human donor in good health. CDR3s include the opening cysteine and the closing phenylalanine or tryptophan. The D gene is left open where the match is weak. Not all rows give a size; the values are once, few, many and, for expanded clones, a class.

CASSRASTDTQYF | TGCGCCAGCAGCCGCGCGAGCACAGATACGCAGTATTTT | NA | NA | TRBJ2-3 | TRBV5-1
CASSLKTGRPEAFF | TGCGCCAGCAGCTTGAAGACAGGGAGGCCTGAAGCTTTCTTT | NA | TRBD1 | TRBJ1-1 | TRBV5-1
CASSHRDISNQPQHF | TGTGCCAGTAGCCACCGGGACATTAGCAATCAGCCCCAGCATTTT | NA | NA | TRBJ1-5 | TRBV19
CASSSLLSSYNEQFF | TGTGCCAGCAGCTCTCTCCTAAGCTCCTACAATGAGCAGTTCTTC | NA | NA | TRBJ2-1 | TRBV7-2
CASSAADYEQYF | TGTGCCAGCAGCGCTGCAGATTACGAGCAGTACTTC | NA | NA | TRBJ2-7 | TRBV27
CASSQEGQTNTEAFF | TGTGCCAGCAGCCAAGAGGGACAAACAAACACTGAAGCTTTCTTT | NA | NA | TRBJ1-1 | TRBV14
CASSLVAGEGQETQYF | TGTGCCAGCAGCTTAGTGGCCGGGGAGGGTCAAGAGACCCAGTACTTC | NA | TRBD2 | TRBJ2-5 | TRBV11-3
CAISQGQGQGEQYF | TGTGCCATCAGTCAGGGACAGGGGCAAGGGGAGCAGTACTTC | NA | TRBD1 | TRBJ2-7 | TRBV10-3
CASSAYREINTEAFF | TGTGCCAGCAGTGCCTACAGGGAAATTAACACTGAAGCTTTCTTT | NA | NA | TRBJ1-1 | TRBV6-1
CASSSKTGNYGYTF | TGTGCCAGCAGCTCAAAGACAGGGAACTATGGCTACACCTTC | NA | TRBD1 | TRBJ1-2 | TRBV7-3
CASSVPRGSDTEAFF | TGTGCCAGCAGCGTGCCCCGGGGATCCGACACTGAAGCTTTCTTT | NA | NA | TRBJ1-1 | TRBV5-6
CASSLRGTVEAFF | TGTGCCAGCAGCTTAAGAGGCACGGTAGAAGCTTTCTTT | NA | NA | TRBJ1-1 | TRBV11-3
CASSATGLGNTQYF | TGTGCCAGCAGCGCAACCGGGCTCGGGAATACGCAGTATTTT | NA | NA | TRBJ2-3 | TRBV14
CASSPTDRVGSEAFF | TGTGCCAGCAGCCCAACTGACAGGGTAGGCTCTGAAGCTTTCTTT | NA | TRBD1 | TRBJ1-1 | TRBV9
CASRNTGGRNEQFF | TGTGCCAGCAGAAACACGGGAGGACGCAATGAGCAGTTCTTC | NA | TRBD2 | TRBJ2-1 | TRBV28
CASIRTETDTQYF | TGTGCCAGCATTCGGACAGAGACAGATACGCAGTATTTT | NA | NA | TRBJ2-3 | TRBV6-1
CASSLGGWDSYNEQFF | TGTGCCAGCAGCTTAGGCGGGTGGGATAGTTACAATGAGCAGTTCTTC | NA | NA | TRBJ2-1 | TRBV7-9
CASSPTGYLAKNIQYF | TGCGCCAGCAGCCCAACAGGGTACTTAGCCAAAAACATTCAGTACTTC | NA | NA | TRBJ2-4 | TRBV4-1
CASSVVGEPRPANEQFF | TGTGCCAGCAGCGTAGTCGGGGAGCCCCGACCCGCTAATGAGCAGTTCTTC | NA | NA | TRBJ2-1 | TRBV9
CASSLGSGRLYNEQFF | TGTGCCAGCAGCTTAGGAAGCGGGAGGTTATACAATGAGCAGTTCTTC | NA | TRBD2 | TRBJ2-1 | TRBV7-9
CASSQDIQGPRSGNTIYF | TGTGCCAGCAGCCAAGATATACAGGGACCCCGCTCTGGAAACACCATATATTTT | NA | NA | TRBJ1-3 | TRBV4-2
CASSTGEYGYTF | TGCGCCAGCAGTACAGGGGAGTATGGCTACACCTTC | NA | TRBD1 | TRBJ1-2 | TRBV5-1
CASSELWRELGNEQFF | TGTGCCAGCAGTGAACTGTGGCGGGAGTTGGGGAATGAGCAGTTCTTC | NA | TRBD2 | TRBJ2-1 | TRBV2
CASSVDFTQHGEMNTEAFF | TGTGCCAGCAGCGTAGATTTCACACAGCACGGGGAGATGAACACTGAAGCTTTCTTT | NA | NA | TRBJ1-1 | TRBV9
CASSSGLAGEETQYF | TGTGCCAGCAGCTCGGGACTAGCGGGAGAGGAGACCCAGTACTTC | NA | TRBD2 | TRBJ2-5 | TRBV5-4
CASSSQGGMNEQFF | TGTGCCAGCAGCTCCCAAGGCGGAATGAATGAGCAGTTCTTC | NA | NA | TRBJ2-1 | TRBV7-3
CASGLGYGVTEAFF | TGTGCCAGCGGTTTGGGGTACGGGGTCACTGAAGCTTTCTTT | NA | NA | TRBJ1-1 | TRBV2
CASSSGQGKGENIQYF | TGTGCCAGTAGTTCAGGACAGGGAAAGGGTGAAAACATTCAGTACTTC | NA | TRBD1 | TRBJ2-4 | TRBV19
CASWDRGYYGYTF | TGTGCCAGCTGGGACAGGGGATATTATGGCTACACCTTC | NA | TRBD1 | TRBJ1-2 | TRBV19
CASSLAGGRLADTGELFF | TGTGCCAGCAGCTTAGCCGGCGGGCGGCTAGCCGACACCGGGGAGCTGTTTTTT | NA | NA | TRBJ2-2 | TRBV7-3
CASSPWGANEKLFF | TGTGCCAGCAGTCCGTGGGGGGCTAATGAAAAACTGTTTTTT | NA | NA | TRBJ1-4 | TRBV27
CASRPTPYEQYF | TGTGCCAGCAGGCCCACTCCCTACGAGCAGTACTTC | NA | NA | TRBJ2-7 | TRBV6-5
CASFKGGEQYF | TGTGCCAGCTTCAAAGGCGGCGAGCAGTACTTC | NA | NA | TRBJ2-7 | TRBV5-5
CASSSGTGANYGYTF | TGTGCCAGCAGCTCAGGGACGGGAGCTAACTATGGCTACACCTTC | NA | NA | TRBJ1-2 | TRBV5-4
CASSRGATNEKLFF | TGTGCCAGCAGCCGGGGGGCAACTAATGAAAAACTGTTTTTT | NA | NA | TRBJ1-4 | TRBV9
CASSLAELDYEQYF | TGTGCCAGCAGCTTGGCCGAACTAGACTACGAGCAGTACTTC | NA | NA | TRBJ2-7 | TRBV5-4
CASSYVGVSSYEQYF | TGTGCCAGCAGTTACGTAGGGGTTAGCTCCTACGAGCAGTACTTC | once | NA | TRBJ2-7 | TRBV6-5
CSVYRANKYEQYF | TGCAGCGTTTACAGGGCTAACAAGTACGAGCAGTACTTC | NA | NA | TRBJ2-7 | TRBV29-1
CASSGSGGPEAFF | TGTGCCAGCAGTGGCTCGGGGGGACCTGAAGCTTTCTTT | NA | NA | TRBJ1-1 | TRBV6-5
CASSLARSSGELFF | TGCGCCAGCAGCTTGGCCAGGTCGAGCGGGGAGCTGTTTTTT | NA | NA | TRBJ2-2 | TRBV5-1
CASSFITGDTEAFF | TGCGCCAGCAGCTTTATTACAGGGGACACTGAAGCTTTCTTT | NA | TRBD1 | TRBJ1-1 | TRBV5-1